This T cell receptor beta chain was captured by sequencing in a study of cytotoxic CD8 clonotypes in ibrutinib-treated CLL. Whole-study context: The subjects consisted of about eleven relapsed/refractory and more than 14 treatment-naive individuals, with around 17 IGHV unmutated. Study-level points and caveats: Contraction or stability on treatment was seen for public clonotypes, which were uncommon. Against age-matched healthy donors, baseline clonality ran higher and tracked circulating CD8+ T-cell counts.

Clones were read by immunoSEQ multiplex PCR, and TCRdb kept only the in-frame ones, dropping some. The sample shows over 100,000 clones, approximately 58% of them seen only once. Germline CDR1 is MNHEY and CDR2 is SVGAGI. Unmatched junction bases numbered 0, after V lost 6 bases and J lost 4 bases. The CDR3 has 12 amino acids. Cryopreserved PBMCs supplied about 2.1 micrograms of genomic DNA for TCR beta libraries. As to this clone: Its cognate antigen is unknown.

The chain uses TRBV6-5 and TRBJ1-2; TRBD1 aligns across 9 bases. Sequenced material: PBMCs, taken after 24 months of ibrutinib treatment. The sequence came from a human donor with chronic lymphocytic leukemia. The CDR3 DNA reads TGTGCCAGCAGGACAGGGGGCTATGGCTACACCTTC. It encodes CASRTGGYGYTF.